This section outlines one TCR beta chain sequence together with its context. Its antigen is not yet known. No clone much larger than this one lies a single base away; base qualities are absent. This record comes from a study of shared clonotypes between healthy human individuals (dated by TCRdb to 2020 to 2022). With respect to the entire study: A couple of women and a few men aged 18 to 49 years were included in the cohort. To increase sequencing depth and limit assay-specific biases, TCR repertoire library preparation and sequencing were carried out by different laboratories using diverse techniques. For each donor, CD4 naive and CD4 memory were each given three plates, CD8 naive was given two plates, and CD8 memory was given one plate. Blood TCR repertoires of several healthy adults were deeply sequenced to estimate repertoire size and the extent of clonotype sharing between individuals. Between about 0.85 and 8.9 billion PBMCs per donor were obtained by leukapheresis. Study-wide findings and limitations: Because the study included only a small number of donors, the genetic and exposure-history diversity represented was limited. Pairwise subsampling led to the expectation that sequencing depth would affect the degree of clonotype sharing among donors. Sampling was limited to blood, and TCR repertoires in tissue likely differ from TCR repertoires in blood. Naive subsets generally had larger estimated clonotype richness than memory subsets. Clonotypes shared by all four sorted-subset donors showed higher generation probabilities than non-shared clonotypes. When several donors were compared, the shared fraction of clonotypes was 5% to 6.5% for naive CD4, roughly 3.3% for naive CD8, 2.3% for memory CD4, and roughly 0.43% for memory CD8. Incomplete sequencing was indicated by rarefaction of sorted-subset datasets, despite the large sequencing depth.

Using the deep immunoSEQ assay, multiplex PCR amplified TCR CDR3 regions from genomic DNA. Extracted genomic DNA from each cell subset was distributed evenly across all wells of several immunoSEQ 96-well plates, and each plate was treated as a replicate. Each replicate PCR for sorted subsets received approximately 200 ng genomic DNA, equal to roughly 33,000 T cell genomes. Purified libraries were measured with a Qubit 3.0 fluorometer, size-checked on a Bioanalyzer 2100, and measured again with the KAPA Library Quantification kit. Every immunoSEQ 96-well plate was sequenced on a dedicated single-read 150-cycle Illumina NextSeq 550 flow cell. The authors processed their data as follows. Because only junctional sequences without quality scores were contained in the immunoSEQ output, filtering matching that applied to full-length reads could not be performed. Sequences were annotated with PyIR, a Python wrapper for IgBLAST v1.9, using IMGT germline references to assign V/J genes and CDR3. Reads with weak V/J assignments (E-value above 1e-6), missing CDR3, stop codons, out-of-frame junctions, or ambiguous translated residues were removed. V3J clonotypes were defined as sequences sharing the same inferred V gene, J gene, and CDR3 amino acid sequence. To compute the percentage overlap between repertoires, the number of shared unique clonotypes was divided by the size of the smaller repertoire. Richness of each repertoire was evaluated using RTK rarefaction, the Chao1 estimator, and Recon v2.1 estimates of unobserved clonotypes. OLGA was used to compute generation probabilities for all TCRbeta clonotypes that the gDNA method yielded from a handful of donors. TCRdb took this table from immuneACCESS and kept in-frame rearrangements with V and J called. Such tables lack part of the clones; where checked against another copy, unresolved V genes explain under half of the gap, and the rest is unexplained. That table gives V, J and clone size, and the DNA gave D and trimming. The sample table shows more than 2 million clones, and approximately 92% are seen once. The ten largest account for more than 1.5% of the sample.

CD8 naive samples were obtained by positive selection for CCR7 among CD45RO-negative cells, yielding a CD45RA+CCR7+ population from which TemRA cells were excluded. Donors were healthy HIV-negative adults with no recently reported acute infections or vaccinations. Every donor was a Caucasian adult residing in Nashville, Tennessee, USA. Blood was obtained by leukapheresis, after which PBMCs were separated by Ficoll-Histopaque density gradient centrifugation and cryopreserved in liquid nitrogen vapor phase. Purity and quantity of every magnetically sorted T cell population were checked by analytical flow cytometry. Each sorted fraction had its genomic DNA isolated and then quantified by UV absorbance on a Nanodrop 2000c. The CDR3 has 13 amino acids, counting the end cysteine and phenylalanine. The CDR3 DNA has 39 bases and is translated from base 1. The CDR1 and CDR2 encoded by the germline V gene are MDHEN and SYDVKM. Deletion took 3 bases off V and 6 bases off J, with a span of 12 bases between the germline ends.

Here the chain combines TRBV28 and TRBJ2-7, and possibly TRBD1, on 6 matching bases. The source of this sequence is a man aged 18 to 29 in good health. Some clones in this sample may be carry-over from other donors' samples. The sequenced sample consisted of naive CD8+ T cells from PBMCs. The label giving this sample's cell subset or site can be read as: CD45RA+CCR7+. CDR3 reads: CASSFLTGFEQYF. In nucleotides, the sequence is TGTGCCAGCAGTTTTCTTACAGGGTTCGAGCAGTACTTC.